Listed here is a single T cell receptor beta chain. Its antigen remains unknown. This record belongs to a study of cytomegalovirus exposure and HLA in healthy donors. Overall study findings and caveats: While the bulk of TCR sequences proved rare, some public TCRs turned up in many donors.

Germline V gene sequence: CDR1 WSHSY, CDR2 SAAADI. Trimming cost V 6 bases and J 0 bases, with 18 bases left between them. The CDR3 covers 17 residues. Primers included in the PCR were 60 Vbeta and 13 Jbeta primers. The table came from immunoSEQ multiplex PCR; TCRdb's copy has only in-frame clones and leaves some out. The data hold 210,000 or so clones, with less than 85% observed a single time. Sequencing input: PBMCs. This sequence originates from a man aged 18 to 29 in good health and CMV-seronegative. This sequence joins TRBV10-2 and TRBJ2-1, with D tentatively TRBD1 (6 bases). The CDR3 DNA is TGCGCCAGCAGGGACCTTACCGACAGGAGCTCCTACAATGAGCAGTTCTTC. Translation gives CASRDLTDRSSYNEQFF.